What follows are 27 T cell receptor beta chains derived from one specimen sequenced in a study of shared clonotypes between healthy human individuals (dated by TCRdb to about 2020). Libraries were constructed by the immunoSEQ multiplex PCR assay. As stored in TCRdb, this immuneACCESS dataset retains in-frame rearrangements with V and J assigned. A fraction of the clones does not appear; measured against another copy, unresolved V genes explain less than half of the discrepancy, and the remainder lacks a known reason. This sample gives about 95,000 clones in total; less than 80% of them show up just once. Together, the top ten hold about 48% of the sample. The sequenced sample consisted of memory CD8+ T cells sorted from blood. This specimen's cell subset or site label, per the study, means: CD45RO+ cells pooled with CCR7-negative TemRA cells. These receptor sequences come from a man aged 30 to 39 in good health.

The V and J genes are TRBV27 and TRBJ2-3; 9 nucleotides match TRBD2. The V and J ends lost 9 bases and 0 bases, in that order; junction bases with no gene match: 10. CDR3 length equals 16 residues. Germline V lookup: CDR1 MNHEY, CDR2 SMNVEV (reference sequence). As DNA, the CDR3 is TGTGCCAGTATGGCGGGAGGGCCATTAAGCACAGATACGCAGTATTTT. Amino acids: CASMAGGPLSTDTQYF.

The chain is built from TRBV27 and TRBJ2-2; 16 bases fit TRBD2. The V gene's germline CDR1 is MNHEY and CDR2 SMNVEV (reference sequence). The V and J ends lost 3 bases and 5 bases, in that order; junction bases with no gene match: 12. The CDR3 is 20 residues long. CDR3 in amino acids: CASSFRIPGLAGGLTGELFF. In nucleotides, the CDR3 is TGTGCCAGCAGTTTCCGTATACCGGGACTAGCGGGAGGGCTAACCGGGGAGCTGTTTTTT.

The chain has TRBV27 and TRBJ1-4; tentatively, D is TRBD1 (6 bases). Germline V gene lookup returns CDR1 MNHEY and CDR2 SMNVEV (reference sequence). The V end lost 3 bases, the J end lost 4 bases, and 9 bases lay between the germline ends. The CDR3 is made up of 14 amino acids. Here the CDR3 DNA reads TGTGCCAGCAGTTTTACAGGGAATAATGAAAAACTGTTTTTT. This gives the protein CASSFTGNNEKLFF.

The chain couples TRBV11-3 to TRBJ2-7, with TRBD1 identical over 11 bases. Germline CDR1 reads SGHNT; CDR2 reads YENEEA. Losses at the gene ends were 4 bases for V and 5 bases for J; bases not matched to a gene: 1. The CDR3 sequence is 13 residues long. Written as DNA, the CDR3 is TGTGCCAGCAGCTGGGGACAGGGGGACGAGCAGTACTTC. Translated, it gives CASSWGQGDEQYF.

The rearrangement joins TRBV18 to TRBJ2-7; D remains ambiguous. V gave up 3 bases and J gave up 3 bases, with 9 bases separating them. Germline CDR1 and CDR2: KGHSH and LQKENI. The length of the CDR3 is 13 residues. The CDR3 loop is CASSPGPDYEQYF. The CDR3, as DNA: TGTGCCAGCTCACCCGGTCCAGACTACGAGCAGTACTTC. The full variable domain, its missing parts supplied by reference TRBV18 and TRBJ2-7, is NAGVMQNPRHLVRRRGQEARLRCSPMKGHSHVYWYRQLPEEGLKFMVYLQKENIIDESGMPKERFSAEFPKEGPSILRIQQVVRGDSAAYFCASSPGPDYEQYFGPGTRLTVT.

This clone has just a few counts. The chain carries TRBV6-4 and TRBJ1-4, with 10 bases that match TRBD1. Trimming removed 5 bases from V and 2 bases from J; junction bases left unmatched: 5. Germline loops: CDR1 MRHNA, CDR2 SNTAGT. The CDR3 is 16 amino acids. CDR3 sequence (DNA): TGTGCCAGCAGTCCCGGGACAGGGGAGACTAATGAAAAACTGTTTTTT. This gives the protein CASSPGTGETNEKLFF.

The genes are TRBV19 and TRBJ1-1; the D gene is possibly TRBD1 (5 bases). From germline, CDR1 is LNHDA and CDR2 SQIVND (reference sequence). The V and J ends lost 3 bases and 4 bases respectively, with 9 bases between them. The CDR3 covers 13 residues. The CDR3, as DNA: TGTGCCAGTAGTATTCCAGGGTTCACTGAAGCTTTCTTT. Amino acid sequence: CASSIPGFTEAFF.

The V and J genes are TRBV7-8 and TRBJ1-5; D gene unclear. This CDR3 region has 14 residues. Trimming left V 5 bases short and J 5 bases short, with 13 bases between. Germline V CDR1 and CDR2: SGHVS, FQNEAQ. The CDR3 sequence is CASSPTGTYQPQHF. The CDR3 coding sequence is TGTGCCAGCAGCCCCACGGGAACATATCAGCCCCAGCATTTT.

The genes are TRBV28 and TRBJ2-7; TRBD1 is a possible D gene (5 bases). The length of the CDR3 is 14 residues. Germline lookup yields CDR1 MDHEN and CDR2 SYDVKM. Trimming removed 6 bases from V and 9 bases from J, with 21 bases in between. CDR3 nucleotides: TGTGCCAGCAGCACTACCCGCCAAACAGGATGGCAGTACTTC. It encodes CASSTTRQTGWQYF.

This clone was seen only a few times. This sequence joins TRBV6-1 and TRBJ2-7, with TRBD1 matching 7 bases. V shed 4 bases and J 3 bases; nucleotides not matched to a gene: 6. In germline, CDR1 is MNHNS, CDR2 SASEGT. This CDR3 comprises 14 residues. This CDR3 is CASSVGDSFYEQYF. In DNA, the CDR3 is TGTGCCAGCAGTGTCGGGGACAGTTTCTACGAGCAGTACTTC.

This chain uses TRBV6-5 with TRBJ2-4, with D possibly called TRBD1 or TRBD2 (5 bases each). Between the trimmed V and J ends, which lost 4 bases and 4 bases, there was a span of 17 bases. Germline V CDR1 and CDR2: MNHEY, SVGAGI. The CDR3 covers 16 residues. Here the CDR3 DNA reads TGTGCCAGCAGTTTGGGAGCAGGGAGAGCTAAAAACATTCAGTACTTC. Amino acids: CASSLGAGRAKNIQYF.

The rearrangement links TRBV29-1 to TRBJ2-1, with D possibly being TRBD1 (6 bases). Trimming pared 3 bases from V and 0 bases from J, leaving 21 bases between. CDR1 SQVTM and CDR2 ANQGSEA come from the germline V gene. The CDR3 is 18 amino acids. CDR3 loop: CSVDARGPRRRSYNEQFF. CDR3 bases: TGCAGCGTTGACGCCAGGGGTCCGAGGAGACGCTCCTACAATGAGCAGTTCTTC.

The V gene is TRBV4-1, the J gene TRBJ1-1; 8 bases match TRBD1. The CDR3 is 17 amino acids. The trim removed 1 base at V and 4 bases at J, leaving 11 bases unmatched. Germline V gene data show CDR1 as MGHRA and CDR2 as YSYEKL. The CDR3 is CASSQGVARGLGTEAFF. For the CDR3, the DNA is TGCGCCAGCAGCCAAGGGGTGGCCAGGGGGCTGGGCACTGAAGCTTTCTTT.

With respect to this clone: In the same sample, other DNA sequences code for this CDR3. The CDR3 bases are TGTGCCAGCAGTGACTCCAGTGGGTCCTACAATGAGCAGTTCTTC. Protein product: CASSDSSGSYNEQFF. The V and J genes are TRBV6-4 and TRBJ2-1; D gene ambiguous. The ends were cut back, 0 bases at V and 1 base at J, with 7 bases in the middle. CDR1 is MRHNA, CDR2 SNTAGT, per germline. This CDR3 has 15 residues.

About this clone itself: The same CDR3 also results from other DNA sequences found in this sample. This chain links TRBV10-1 with TRBJ2-2; D may be TRBD1 (5 bases). The CDR3 has 13 amino acids. Germline values: CDR1 WNHNN, CDR2 SYGVQD (reference sequence). Trimming took off 0 bases at V and 6 bases at J, with 5 bases between the two ends. In DNA, the CDR3 is TGCGCCAGCAGTGAGTCAGGGGCCGGGGAGCTGTTTTTT. This gives the protein CASSESGAGELFF.

The chain couples TRBV7-9 to TRBJ2-3; tentatively, D is TRBD2 (6 bases). V was shortened by 5 bases and J by 2 bases, with 20 bases between the two germline ends. This CDR3 region has 17 residues. Germline V gene sequence: CDR1 SEHNR, CDR2 FQNEAQ (reference sequence). The CDR3 DNA is TGTGCCAGCAGCCAATGGGATGGGGGGTTTACCACAGATACGCAGTATTTT. Protein: CASSQWDGGFTTDTQYF.

The V and J genes are TRBV27 and TRBJ2-1; 13 positions match TRBD2. CDR3 length: 18 residues. V was clipped by 1 base and J by 3 bases; unmatched bases: 6. Germline CDR1 reads MNHEY; CDR2 reads SMNVEV (reference sequence). Written as DNA, the CDR3 is TGTGCCAGCAGTTTATACGGACTAGCGGGAGCATTCTACAATGAGCAGTTCTTC. This encodes CASSLYGLAGAFYNEQFF.

The rearrangement links TRBV27 to TRBJ2-6; D unclear. CDR3 length: 16 residues. The germline V and J ends were trimmed by 5 bases and 4 bases, with 15 bases remaining between them. Looked up from germline, CDR1 is MNHEY and CDR2 is SMNVEV (reference sequence). In nucleotides, the CDR3 is TGTGCCAGCAGTCTTATTACCACACAGGGGGCCAACGTCCTGACTTTC. Translation: CASSLITTQGANVLTF.

The rearrangement uses TRBV28 and TRBJ2-1, with TRBD2 matching 9 bases. Germline trimming cut 8 bases from V and 5 bases from J; bases unmatched to any gene: 7. Germline assignment: CDR1 MDHEN and CDR2 SYDVKM. CDR3 size: 14 residues. CDR3 sequence (DNA): TGTGCCAGCGGGCGGGAGGGGTTCAACAATGAGCAGTTCTTC. Encoded protein: CASGREGFNNEQFF.

This clone was recorded many times. The V gene is TRBV7-9, the J gene TRBJ2-7; 9 bases are shared with TRBD1. The CDR3 length is 15 residues. The germline V gene encodes CDR1 SEHNR and CDR2 FQNEAQ (reference sequence). The V and J ends lost 4 bases and 2 bases, in that order; junction bases with no gene match: 6. DNA of the CDR3: TGTGCCAGCAGCTCCTCGGACAGGGGTACCTACGAGCAGTACTTC. Translated: CASSSSDRGTYEQYF.

The chain recombines TRBV6-1 with TRBJ2-7; the match to TRBD2 covers 12 bases. The CDR3 has 15 residues. After removal of 9 bases from V and 2 bases from J, the junction contained 8 bases not matched to a gene. The germline V gene has CDR1 MNHNS and CDR2 SASEGT. For the CDR3, the DNA is TGTGCCAGTTGCCCTCTAGCGGGAGGGGCCTACGAGCAGTACTTC. This encodes CASCPLAGGAYEQYF.

The chain links TRBV5-4 to TRBJ2-1, with D tentatively TRBD2 (6 bases). CDR1 is SGHNT and CDR2 is YYREEE in the germline V gene (reference sequence). The CDR3 is made up of 15 amino acids. V shed 4 bases and J shed 3 bases, with 14 bases lying between them. CDR3 sequence (DNA): TGTGCCAGCAGCGGGGGACGGGGGAGCTACAATGAGCAGTTCTTC. This codes for CASSGGRGSYNEQFF.

This chain uses TRBV5-1 with TRBJ2-7; D is perhaps TRBD1 (6 bases). V lost 3 bases and J 5 bases, leaving 12 bases between the germline ends. The germline CDR1 and CDR2 sequences are SGHRS and YFSETQ. This CDR3 region has 13 residues. DNA for the CDR3: TGCGCCAGCAGCTGGACAGCTAAGAACGAGCAGTACTTC. This translates into CASSWTAKNEQYF.

This clone was recorded many times. This chain uses TRBV6-1 with TRBJ2-2, with a possible D match to TRBD2 (5 bases). Deletions cut 6 bases from V and 6 bases from J, with 14 bases between. The CDR3 length is 14 residues. Germline V CDR1 and CDR2: MNHNS, SASEGT. The CDR3 is CASRKGLASGELFF. The CDR3 region has the DNA TGTGCCAGCAGGAAAGGGCTAGCCTCCGGGGAGCTGTTTTTT.

The chain is built from TRBV2 and TRBJ2-5; D uncertain. The CDR3 has 12 residues. Trimming cost V 10 bases and J 2 bases, with 11 bases left between them. CDR1 and CDR2 from the germline V gene are SNHLY and FYNNEI. The CDR3 loop is CATPSSQETQYF. The CDR3 DNA reads TGTGCCACCCCCTCCTCACAAGAGACCCAGTACTTC.

The chain carries TRBV6-1 and TRBJ2-1; D perhaps matches TRBD1 (6 bases). Per the germline V gene, CDR1 is MNHNS and CDR2 is SASEGT. Trimming cost V 2 bases and J 6 bases, with 11 bases left between them. This CDR3 is 14 amino acids long. DNA of the CDR3: TGTGCCAGCAGTGAACTCGGCAGGGGCAATGAGCAGTTCTTC. As protein: CASSELGRGNEQFF.

In its sample, this clone was seen a few times. The rearrangement uses TRBV11-3 and TRBJ2-1, with TRBD2 matching 15 bases. Germline CDR1 SGHNT, CDR2 YENEEA. CDR3 length: 14 residues. The trim removed 11 bases at V and 7 bases at J, leaving 6 bases unmatched. Here the CDR3 DNA reads TGTGCCGGACGGACTAGCGGGAGGGAAAATGAGCAGTTCTTC. It specifies CAGRTSGRENEQFF.